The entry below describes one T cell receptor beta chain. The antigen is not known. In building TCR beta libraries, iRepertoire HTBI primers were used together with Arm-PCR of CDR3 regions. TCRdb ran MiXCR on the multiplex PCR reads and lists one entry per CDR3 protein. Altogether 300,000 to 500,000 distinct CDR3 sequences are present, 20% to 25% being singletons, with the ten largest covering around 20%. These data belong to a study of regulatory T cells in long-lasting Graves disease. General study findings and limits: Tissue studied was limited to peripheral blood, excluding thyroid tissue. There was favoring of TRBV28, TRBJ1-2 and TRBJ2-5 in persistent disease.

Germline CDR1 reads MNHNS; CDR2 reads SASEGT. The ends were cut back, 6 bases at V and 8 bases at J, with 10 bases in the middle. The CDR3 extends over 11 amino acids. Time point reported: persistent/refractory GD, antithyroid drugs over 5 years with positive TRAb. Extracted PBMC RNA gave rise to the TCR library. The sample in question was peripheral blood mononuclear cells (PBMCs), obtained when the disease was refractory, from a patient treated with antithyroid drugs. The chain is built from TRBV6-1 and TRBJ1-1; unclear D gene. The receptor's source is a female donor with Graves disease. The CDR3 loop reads CASRDYEEAFF. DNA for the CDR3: TGTGCCAGCAGAGACTATGAAGAAGCTTTCTTT.